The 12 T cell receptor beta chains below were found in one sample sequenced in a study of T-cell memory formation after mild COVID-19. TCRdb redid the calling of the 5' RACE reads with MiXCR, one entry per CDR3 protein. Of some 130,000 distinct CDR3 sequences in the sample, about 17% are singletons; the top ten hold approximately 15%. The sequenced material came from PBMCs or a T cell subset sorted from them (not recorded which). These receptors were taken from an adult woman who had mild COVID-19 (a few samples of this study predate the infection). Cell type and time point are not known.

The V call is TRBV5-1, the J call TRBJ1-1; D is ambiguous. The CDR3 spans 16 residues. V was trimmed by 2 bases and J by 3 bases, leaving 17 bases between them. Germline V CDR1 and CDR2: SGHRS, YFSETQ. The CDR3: CASSFLEDVRDTEAFF. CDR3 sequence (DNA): TGCGCCAGCAGCTTCTTGGAGGACGTACGTGACACTGAAGCTTTCTTT.

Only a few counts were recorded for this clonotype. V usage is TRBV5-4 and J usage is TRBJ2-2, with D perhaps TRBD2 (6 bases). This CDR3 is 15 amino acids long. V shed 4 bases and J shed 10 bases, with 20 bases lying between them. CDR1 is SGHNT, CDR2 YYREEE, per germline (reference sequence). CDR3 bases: TGTGCCAGCAGCGTAACCGGGACTCATGAGAAGGAGCTGTTTTTT. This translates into CASSVTGTHEKELFF.

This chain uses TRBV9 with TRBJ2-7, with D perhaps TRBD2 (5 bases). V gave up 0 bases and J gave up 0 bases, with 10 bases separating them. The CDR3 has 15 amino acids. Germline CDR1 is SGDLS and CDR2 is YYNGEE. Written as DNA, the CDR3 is TGTGCCAGCAGCGTAGCTGGCGGGTTCTCCTACGAGCAGTACTTC. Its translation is CASSVAGGFSYEQYF.

Here the CDR3 reads CASSLTGLRQGEQYF. DNA for the CDR3: TGTGCCAGCAGCTTGACCGGACTGAGACAGGGCGAGCAGTACTTC. The V and J genes are TRBV5-6 and TRBJ2-7; 7 bases align to TRBD1. V was clipped by 1 base and J by 6 bases; unmatched bases: 10. This CDR3 has 15 amino acids. The germline V gene has CDR1 SGHDT and CDR2 YYEEEE.

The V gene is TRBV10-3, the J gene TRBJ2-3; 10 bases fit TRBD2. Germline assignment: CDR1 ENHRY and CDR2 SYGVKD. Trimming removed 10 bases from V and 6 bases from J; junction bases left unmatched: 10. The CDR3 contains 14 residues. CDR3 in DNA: TGTGCCACCGGGCCCGGGACTAGCGCTGATACGCAGTATTTT. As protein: CATGPGTSADTQYF.

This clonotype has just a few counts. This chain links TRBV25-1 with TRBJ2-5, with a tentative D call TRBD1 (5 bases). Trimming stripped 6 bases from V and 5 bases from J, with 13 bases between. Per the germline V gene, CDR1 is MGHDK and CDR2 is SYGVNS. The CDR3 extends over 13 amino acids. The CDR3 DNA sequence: TGTGCCAGCAGGGACAATCTGCCCGAGACCCAGTACTTC. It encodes CASRDNLPETQYF.

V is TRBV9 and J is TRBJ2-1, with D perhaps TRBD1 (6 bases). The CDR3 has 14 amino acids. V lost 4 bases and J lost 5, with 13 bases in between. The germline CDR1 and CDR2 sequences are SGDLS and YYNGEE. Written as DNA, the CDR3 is TGTGCCAGCAGCCCCCAGGGGTACCACAATGAGCAGTTCTTC. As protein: CASSPQGYHNEQFF.

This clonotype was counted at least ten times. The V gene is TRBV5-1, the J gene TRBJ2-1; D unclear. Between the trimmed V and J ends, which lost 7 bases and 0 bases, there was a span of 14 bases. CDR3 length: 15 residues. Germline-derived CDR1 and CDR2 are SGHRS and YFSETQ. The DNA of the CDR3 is TGCGCCAGCCGCTCCTTCTTGAGCTCCTACAATGAGCAGTTCTTC. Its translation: CASRSFLSSYNEQFF.

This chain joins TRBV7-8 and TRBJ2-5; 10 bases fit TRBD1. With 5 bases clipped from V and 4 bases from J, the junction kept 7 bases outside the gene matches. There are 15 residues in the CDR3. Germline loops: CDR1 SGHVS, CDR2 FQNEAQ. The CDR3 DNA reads TGTGCCAGCAGCCCGGACAGGGGGGTACGAGAGACCCAGTACTTC. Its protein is CASSPDRGVRETQYF. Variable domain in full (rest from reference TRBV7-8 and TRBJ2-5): GAGVSQSPRYKVAKRGQDVALRCDPISGHVSLFWYQQALGQGPEFLTYFQNEAQLDKSGLPSDRFFAERPEGSVSTLKIQRTQQEDSAVYLCASSPDRGVRETQYFGPGTRLLVL.

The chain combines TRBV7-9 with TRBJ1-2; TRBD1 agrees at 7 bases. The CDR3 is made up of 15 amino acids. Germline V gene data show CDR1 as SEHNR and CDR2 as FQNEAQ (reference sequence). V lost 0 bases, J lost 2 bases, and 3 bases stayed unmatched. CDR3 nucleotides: TGTGCCAGCAGCTTAGCTGAGACAGGGAACTATGGCTACACCTTC. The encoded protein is CASSLAETGNYGYTF.

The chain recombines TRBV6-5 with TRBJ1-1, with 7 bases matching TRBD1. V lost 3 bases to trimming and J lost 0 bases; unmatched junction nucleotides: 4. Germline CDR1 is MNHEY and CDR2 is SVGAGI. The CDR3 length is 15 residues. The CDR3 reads CASSYSGQMNTEAFF. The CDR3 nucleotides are TGTGCCAGCAGTTATTCGGGACAGATGAACACTGAAGCTTTCTTT.

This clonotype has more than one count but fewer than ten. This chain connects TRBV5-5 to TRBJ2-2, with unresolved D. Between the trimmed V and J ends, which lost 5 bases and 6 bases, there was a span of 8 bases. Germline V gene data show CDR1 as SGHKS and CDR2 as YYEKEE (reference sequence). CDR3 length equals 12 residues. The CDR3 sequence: CASSTTAGELFF. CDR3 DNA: TGTGCCAGCAGTACCACAGCCGGGGAGCTGTTTTTT.